This TCR beta chain was sequenced in a study of OX40 agonist ivuxolimab in advanced cancers. The wider study: Three individuals attained partial responses, comprising one hepatocellular carcinoma case and two cutaneous melanoma cases.

V lost 1 base and J 6 bases, leaving 6 bases between the germline ends. CDR1 and CDR2 (germline): GTSNPN, SVGIG (reference sequence). The CDR3 consists of 12 residues. The repertoire was sequenced with immunoSEQ multiplex PCR; TCRdb's copy has only in-frame clones and lacks some. This sample yields around 26,000 clones, of which roughly 79% are seen a single time; about 32% belongs to the top ten. Autoimmune disease history or systemic immunosuppression excluded patients. The input for sequencing was CD4+ or CD8+ T cells sorted from blood, taken in a trial of the OX40 agonist ivuxolimab. The source is an adult with an advanced solid tumor such as melanoma, head and neck, liver or kidney cancer. This chain connects TRBV30 to TRBJ1-4; D gene unclear. The CDR3 spells CAWSGLDEKLFF. Here the CDR3 DNA reads TGTGCCTGGAGTGGACTTGATGAAAAACTGTTTTTT.